This is a list of T cell receptor beta chains from one sample in a study of blood T cell repertoires in COVID-19. TCRdb's table, derived via immunoSEQ multiplex PCR, lists solely in-frame clones and lacks some. The sample holds approximately 60,000 clones, 70% to 90% seen once. The sequenced material came from peripheral blood. The receptors derive from a man aged 55 to 70 with active or convalescent COVID-19. The CDR3 runs from the conserved cysteine through the conserved F or W. A D gene is named only where the DNA matches it firmly. Expanded clones are given a class, and other clones once, few, many or no size at all.

clone size	V gene	J gene	CDR3 length	D gene	CDR3 DNA	CDR3 protein
-	TRBV30	TRBJ2-2	15	-	TGTGCCTGGAGCGGTATGGGGCTGAACACCGGGGAGCTGTTTTTT	CAWSGMGLNTGELFF
-	TRBV7-3	TRBJ2-3	14	-	TGTGCCAGCAGCTTACGGGGGGCTGGAGATACGCAGTATTTT	CASSLRGAGDTQYF
-	TRBV9	TRBJ2-3	17	TRBD2	TGTGCCAGCAGCGTCGAGTCAAGCGGGAGAGGGGCCGATACGCAGTATTTT	CASSVESSGRGADTQYF
-	TRBV2	TRBJ1-6	14	TRBD1	TGTGCCAGCAACTCGGACAGGGTTAATTCACCCCTCCACTTT	CASNSDRVNSPLHF
-	TRBV18	TRBJ1-1	15	-	TGTGCCAGCTCACCCCTAAAGCATGAGTACACTGAAGCTTTCTTT	CASSPLKHEYTEAFF
-	TRBV19	TRBJ1-1	14	TRBD1	TGTGCCAGTAGCCGACAGGGGGCGAACACTGAAGCTTTCTTT	CASSRQGANTEAFF
-	TRBV6-6	TRBJ2-2	15	TRBD1	TGTGCCAGCAGTCCCCGGGACAGGGGGCTTCGGGAGCTGTTTTTT	CASSPRDRGLRELFF
-	TRBV6-5	TRBJ2-7	15	TRBD1	TGTGCCAGCAGTTACTCAGGACAGGGGGCCTACGAGCAGTACTTC	CASSYSGQGAYEQYF
-	TRBV18	TRBJ2-7	14	TRBD1	TGTGCCAGCTCCGGACAGGGTGGAGCCTACGAGCAGTACTTC	CASSGQGGAYEQYF
-	TRBV30	TRBJ1-1	12	-	TGTGCCTGGAGTTGGGGAGACACTGAAGCTTTCTTT	CAWSWGDTEAFF
-	TRBV5-1	TRBJ2-4	17	TRBD2	TGCGCCAGCAGCTTGGCCCTAGCGGACAATGCTAAAAACATTCAGTACTTC	CASSLALADNAKNIQYF
-	TRBV7-3	TRBJ1-4	15	-	TGTGCCAGCAGACGCACAGGTTCAACTAATGAAAAACTGTTTTTT	CASRRTGSTNEKLFF
-	TRBV30	TRBJ2-7	11	-	TGTGCCTGGGGGCGTTCCTACGAGCAGTACTTC	CAWGRSYEQYF
-	TRBV11-2	TRBJ2-7	14	-	TGTGCCAGCAGCTTAGTGCTAGCAACGGGGGAGCAGTACTTC	CASSLVLATGEQYF
once	TRBV6-5	TRBJ1-5	14	TRBD1	TGTGCCAGTCAGCGGGACAGGCATACGGGGCCCCAGCATTTT	CASQRDRHTGPQHF
-	TRBV6-5	TRBJ1-1	13	-	TGTGCCAGCTCACACAACAGGGACACTGAAGCTTTCTTT	CASSHNRDTEAFF
-	TRBV28	TRBJ1-2	12	-	TGTGCCAGCAGTTTAAACCCCAGTGGCTACACCTTC	CASSLNPSGYTF
-	TRBV7-2	TRBJ2-7	17	TRBD1	TGTGCCAGCAGCTTAGCAGGACAGGGCGGTACTCCCTACGAGCAGTACTTC	CASSLAGQGGTPYEQYF
-	TRBV11-2	TRBJ1-2	14	-	TGTGCCAGCAGCTTAGAGGGGGGGCTAGGTGGCTACACCTTC	CASSLEGGLGGYTF
-	TRBV7-3	TRBJ2-1	16	TRBD2	TGTGCCAGCAGCTTAACGCCAGGGACTACCTACAATGAGCAGTTCTTC	CASSLTPGTTYNEQFF
-	TRBV6-5	TRBJ1-3	13	-	TGTGCCAGCCTATCTCACTCTGGAAACACCATATATTTT	CASLSHSGNTIYF
-	TRBV4-1	TRBJ2-1	16	TRBD2	TGCGCCAGCAGCCAAGTAGCGGGAGGACCCAATCATAAGCAGTTCTTC	CASSQVAGGPNHKQFF
-	TRBV6-2/TRBV6-3	TRBJ1-6	16	TRBD1	TGTGCCAGCAGTAGAAAGACAGGGGGCTGGAATTCACCCCTCCACTTT	CASSRKTGGWNSPLHF
-	TRBV6-5	TRBJ1-1	13	TRBD1	TGTGCCAGCTTTACAGGGGGCAACACTGAAGCTTTCTTT	CASFTGGNTEAFF
-	TRBV6-2/TRBV6-3	TRBJ1-1	14	-	TGTGCCAGCAGTGTCGTAGGGTCGGGGACTGAAGCTTTCTTT	CASSVVGSGTEAFF
once	TRBV7-2	TRBJ2-7	14	-	TGTGCCAGCAGCTTTTCCACAGGGCTGGGGGAGCAGTACTTC	CASSFSTGLGEQYF
-	TRBV2	TRBJ2-2	14	-	TGTGCCAGCAAGCGCCTTGCGGGCACCGGGGAGCTGTTTTTT	CASKRLAGTGELFF
-	TRBV7-7	TRBJ2-5	19	-	TGTGCCAGCAGCTTAGCTCTTGCAATGGACAGAATAACACAAGAGACCCAGTACTTC	CASSLALAMDRITQETQYF
once	TRBV28	TRBJ2-7	13	-	TGTGCCAGCAACCCCGGGGGACCCTACGAGCAGTACTTC	CASNPGGPYEQYF
-	TRBV7-7	TRBJ1-4	17	-	TGTGCCAGCAGCTCCGGAAGAAGAGGCTCAACTAATGAAAAACTGTTTTTT	CASSSGRRGSTNEKLFF
-	TRBV2	TRBJ1-4	15	TRBD1	TGTGCCAGCAGGAGAGGGACAGACATGTTAGAAAAACTGTTTTTT	CASRRGTDMLEKLFF
-	TRBV2	TRBJ2-1	15	TRBD2	TGTGCCAGCAGAACCGGACTAGCGGGGTACAATGAGCAGTTCTTC	CASRTGLAGYNEQFF
-	TRBV2	TRBJ2-1	13	-	TGTGCCAGCCAAACGAGCTCCTACAATGAGCAGTTCTTC	CASQTSSYNEQFF
-	TRBV25-1	TRBJ2-2	15	TRBD1	TGTGCCAGCAGTGATCGACAGGGGAGAGGCGGGGAGCTGTTTTTT	CASSDRQGRGGELFF
-	TRBV19	TRBJ1-2	11	-	TGTGCCAGTAACTACGGCCGGGGCTACACCTTC	CASNYGRGYTF
-	TRBV7-2	TRBJ2-2	14	TRBD1	TGTGCCAGCAGCGTGACAGGGGGGTCCGGGGAGCTGTTTTTT	CASSVTGGSGELFF
-	TRBV2	TRBJ2-2	15	-	TGTGCCAGCAATTACGGGGGTCCCAACACCGGGGAGCTGTTTTTT	CASNYGGPNTGELFF
-	TRBV18	TRBJ2-5	14	TRBD1	TGTGCCAGCTCCCCGGGACAGGGACAAGAGACCCAGTACTTC	CASSPGQGQETQYF
-	TRBV19	TRBJ1-6	13	-	TGTGCCAGTAGTCCCCGGGAGGTTGCACCCCTCCACTTT	CASSPREVAPLHF
-	TRBV4-1	TRBJ2-5	18	TRBD2	TGCGCCAGCAGCCAAGATTCTTTGGGACTAGCGGTCAAAGAGACCCAGTACTTC	CASSQDSLGLAVKETQYF
-	TRBV4-1	TRBJ2-1	15	TRBD1	TGCGCCAGCGCCCCCTTGAGGGGGCCTTACAATGAGCAGTTCTTC	CASAPLRGPYNEQFF
-	TRBV19	TRBJ2-3	16	TRBD2	TGTGCCAGCCGGCCGAGAGGCGGGAGTCCCCCAGATACGCAGTATTTT	CASRPRGGSPPDTQYF
-	TRBV6-5	TRBJ1-1	15	TRBD1	TGTGCCACCACAATCCCCCGCCGGGACAGTGACAGTTATGTCTTT	CATTIPRRDSDSYVF
-	TRBV2	TRBJ2-5	12	-	TGTGCCAGCCGTACAGGAGAAGAGACCCAGTACTTC	CASRTGEETQYF
few	TRBV9	TRBJ2-1	16	TRBD2	TGTGCCAGCAGCGTAGCGGGGGGGGAACCCTACAATGAGCAGTTCTTC	CASSVAGGEPYNEQFF
-	TRBV7-2	TRBJ2-5	15	-	TGTGCCAGCAGCTTGACAGCTATGTACCAAGAGACCCAGTACTTC	CASSLTAMYQETQYF
-	TRBV10-1	TRBJ2-2	16	-	TGCGCCAGCAGTGAGTCATTAGCGGTGCGGGCCGGGGAGCTGTTTTTT	CASSESLAVRAGELFF
-	TRBV19	TRBJ2-7	12	-	TGTGCCAGTAGTCCCCGGGACTACGAGCAGTACTTC	CASSPRDYEQYF
-	TRBV18	TRBJ1-2	15	-	TGTGCCAGCTCAAAAGACCAAGACGGGAACTATGGCTACACCTTC	CASSKDQDGNYGYTF
few	TRBV18	TRBJ1-4	16	-	TGTGCCAGCTCACCACGAAGCCTTGCAACTAATGAAAAACTGTTTTTT	CASSPRSLATNEKLFF
-	TRBV5-8	TRBJ1-1	14	-	TGTGCCAGCCGACGCGGCAGGGTACAGACTGAAGCTTTCTTT	CASRRGRVQTEAFF
-	TRBV7-8	TRBJ2-1	15	TRBD2	TGTGCCAGCAGCCAAACTAGCGGATACTACAATGAGCAGTTCTTC	CASSQTSGYYNEQFF
-	TRBV5-5	TRBJ1-1	17	TRBD1	TGTGCCAGCAGCCCGAGGTTACAGGGGGCTGGTATCACTGAAGCTTTCTTT	CASSPRLQGAGITEAFF
-	TRBV4-1	TRBJ2-5	16	-	TGCGCCAGCAGCCAGAGGGGGACGGTGACCCAAGAGACCCAGTACTTC	CASSQRGTVTQETQYF
-	TRBV5-1	TRBJ1-1	15	TRBD1	TGCGCCAGCAGCTCGCCACCGGGACAGGGGCCTGTAGCTTTCTTT	CASSSPPGQGPVAFF
once	TRBV18	TRBJ2-7	14	-	TGTGCCAGCTCACGGGGAACGCAAGGGGACGAGCAGTACTTC	CASSRGTQGDEQYF
-	TRBV5-6	TRBJ2-1	14	-	TGTGCCAGCAGCCGACTCAATCGAGACAATGAGCAGTTCTTC	CASSRLNRDNEQFF
few	TRBV28	TRBJ2-7	14	TRBD1	TGTGCCAGCAGCAGACAGGGAAACTCCTACGAGCAGTACTTC	CASSRQGNSYEQYF
-	TRBV19	TRBJ1-5	13	-	TGTGCCAGTAGTCCGGGGGTTAATCAGCCCCAGCATTTT	CASSPGVNQPQHF